The present TCR beta chain was sequenced within a study of blood T cell repertoires in COVID-19. Across the study: T cells, B-cell-depleted T cells, or PBMCs supplied cDNA or gDNA.

In this sample, this clone turned up once. The CDR3 has 13 residues. V shed 2 bases and J 5 bases; nucleotides not matched to a gene: 2. CDR1 LGHNA and CDR2 YNFKEQ come from the germline V gene. Libraries were prepared by immunoSEQ multiplex PCR; TCRdb keeps only in-frame clonotypes and omits some of them. The sample has approximately 360,000 clones; about 89% are singletons. V usage is TRBV4-2 and J usage is TRBJ1-1; 7 bases are shared with TRBD1. Material for sequencing was peripheral blood. This receptor was taken from a man in his forties with acute or convalescent COVID-19. The CDR3 DNA reads TGTGCCAGCAGCCAAAAGACAGGGACTGAAGCTTTCTTT. Amino acids: CASSQKTGTEAFF.